Below, 14 T cell receptor beta chains from the same sample are listed, as sequenced in a study of early T cells in non-severe SARS-CoV-2 infection (dated by TCRdb to the early 2020s). Library preparation used 5' RACE. The instrument was a NextSeq 500. The public reads were run again by TCRdb, first through fastp at Q25 and then through MiXCR, and only productive beta chains were kept. A single entry per CDR3 protein holds the most common genes and DNA from its merged rows. The sample records some 40,000 distinct CDR3 sequences, 5.5% to 7% of which are singletons. Together, the top ten hold 3.5% to 4.5% of the sample. Sequencing was performed on whole blood, taken at baseline. Receptor source: an adult who was a healthcare worker with PCR-confirmed SARS-CoV-2 infection or an uninfected control (not recorded which).

There are a few counts of this clonotype. For the CDR3, the DNA is TGCAGTGCTAGAGATTTACAGTTCTACGAGCAGTACTTC. It encodes CSARDLQFYEQYF. The chain has TRBV20-1 and TRBJ2-7; unclear D gene. Trimming pared 0 bases from V and 3 bases from J, leaving 9 bases between. This CDR3 comprises 13 residues. The germline gives CDR1 DFQATT, CDR2 SNEGSKA (reference sequence).

This clonotype was detected many times. The V call is TRBV6-6, the J call TRBJ2-7; possibly TRBD1 for D (6 bases). V lost 10 bases, J lost 0 bases, and 16 bases lay in between. Germline CDR1 MNHNY, CDR2 SVGAGI (reference sequence). The CDR3 loop spans 14 amino acids. As DNA, the CDR3 is TGTGCCACCCTTACGACAGGAGCCTCCTACGAGCAGTACTTC. Its protein product is CATLTTGASYEQYF.

This clonotype showed up many times. The V and J genes are TRBV18 and TRBJ2-1; D is perhaps TRBD1 (5 bases). The CDR3 loop spans 15 amino acids. V lost 2 bases and J lost 3, with 11 bases in between. The germline V gene encodes CDR1 KGHSH and CDR2 LQKENI. CDR3 bases: TGTGCCAGCTCACCAGGGCGAGACAGCTACAATGAGCAGTTCTTC. This translates into CASSPGRDSYNEQFF.

This clonotype appeared a few times. CDR3 protein: CASSSLRRAEAFF. The CDR3 DNA sequence: TGTGCCAGCTCCTCGTTGAGGAGGGCTGAAGCTTTCTTT. The chain joins TRBV3-1 to TRBJ1-1; D call uncertain. Germline V CDR1 and CDR2: LGHDT, YNNKEL (reference sequence). V lost 8 bases and J lost 6, with 16 bases in between. CDR3 length: 13 amino acids. Full variable domain (remainder filled in from reference TRBV3-1 and TRBJ1-1): DTAVSQTPKYLVTQMGNDKSIKCEQNLGHDTMYWYKQDSKKFLKIMFSYNNKELIINETVPNRFSPKSPDKAHLNLHINSLELGDSAVYFCASSSLRRAEAFFGQGTRLTVV.

This clonotype has ten or more counts. The chain is built from TRBV20-1 and TRBJ2-1; a possible D gene is TRBD1 (7 bases). The germline V gene encodes CDR1 DFQATT and CDR2 SNEGSKA (reference sequence). This CDR3 has 18 amino acids. Between the trimmed V and J ends, which lost 6 bases and 10 bases, there was a span of 34 bases. CDR3 region: CSATQVRGGGTDRKEQFF. The DNA of the CDR3 is TGCAGTGCCACCCAGGTACGAGGGGGCGGGACCGATCGGAAAGAGCAGTTCTTC.

This clonotype was seen repeatedly, ten times or more. This chain links TRBV7-2 with TRBJ2-1; the match to TRBD2 covers 7 bases. This CDR3 spans 15 amino acids. CDR1 is SGHTA and CDR2 is FQGNSA in the germline V gene. After removal of 3 bases from V and 8 bases from J, the junction contained 10 bases not matched to a gene. For the CDR3, the DNA is TGTGCCAGCAGCTTTCAGGCACTAGCGAACGATGAGCAGTTCTTC. Amino acid sequence: CASSFQALANDEQFF.

In its sample, this clonotype was seen many times. The chain carries TRBV7-9 and TRBJ1-5; weak D call: TRBD1 (6 bases). V was trimmed by 4 bases and J by 3 bases, leaving 13 bases between them. CDR3 length equals 15 residues. Per the germline V gene, CDR1 is SEHNR and CDR2 is FQNEAQ (reference sequence). As DNA, the CDR3 is TGTGCCAGCAGCTCGACAACAGGGAACAATCAGCCCCAGCATTTT. It yields the protein CASSSTTGNNQPQHF. The full variable domain, with the rest looked up from reference TRBV7-9 and TRBJ1-5, is DTGVSQNPRHKITKRGQNVTFRCDPISEHNRLYWYRQTLGQGPEFLTYFQNEAQLEKSRLLSDRFSAERPKGSFSTLEIQRTEQGDSAMYLCASSSTTGNNQPQHFGDGTRLSIL.

In its sample, this clonotype was seen many times. V and J are TRBV7-2 and TRBJ2-1, with D perhaps matching TRBD2 (5 bases). Germline lookup yields CDR1 SGHTA and CDR2 FQGNSA. The CDR3 loop spans 14 amino acids. V gave up 10 bases and J gave up 10 bases, with 23 bases separating them. CDR3: CAITRRLLSLEQFF. The CDR3 DNA is TGTGCCATCACCCGGAGGCTTCTTTCTTTAGAGCAGTTCTTC. Looking up the rest from reference TRBV7-2 and TRBJ2-1 gives the full variable domain: GAGVSQSPSNKVTEKGKDVELRCDPISGHTALYWYRQSLGQGLEFLIYFQGNSAPDKSGLPSDRFSAERTGGSVSTLTIQRTQQEDSAVYLCAITRRLLSLEQFFGPGTRLTVL.

This clonotype is medium-sized by share. This sequence joins TRBV9 and TRBJ1-5; D perhaps matches TRBD1 (5 bases). The ends were cut back, 0 bases at V and 6 bases at J, with 13 bases in the middle. Germline CDR1 SGDLS, CDR2 YYNGEE. The CDR3 is made up of 15 amino acids. The CDR3: CASSVGGEMVQPQHF. The CDR3 DNA sequence: TGTGCCAGCAGCGTAGGAGGGGAGATGGTTCAGCCCCAGCATTTT.

This clonotype was seen repeatedly, ten times or more. The chain is built from TRBV20-1 and TRBJ2-1; the D gene could be TRBD1 or TRBD2 (5 bases each). Trimming cost V 3 bases and J 7 bases, with 16 bases left between them. CDR1 and CDR2 from the germline V gene are DFQATT and SNEGSKA (reference sequence). This CDR3 is built from 14 residues. The CDR3 DNA sequence: TGCAGTGCTAGGGCAGCCCTTGGGGGTAATGAGCAGTTCTTC. Its protein product is CSARAALGGNEQFF.

There are many counts of this clonotype. The chain links TRBV9 to TRBJ2-7; TRBD2 agrees at 13 bases. The ends lost 2 bases at V and 5 bases at J; junction bases unmatched: 7. CDR1 SGDLS and CDR2 YYNGEE come from the germline V gene. The CDR3 is 16 residues long. CDR3 sequence reads: CASSVSAGTSGNEQYF. CDR3 in DNA: TGTGCCAGCAGCGTCTCCGCCGGGACTAGCGGGAACGAGCAGTACTTC.

In this sample, this clonotype turned up many times. The chain links TRBV6-5 to TRBJ2-5; weak D call: TRBD2 (5 bases). The CDR3 spans 16 residues. Germline CDR1 is MNHEY and CDR2 is SVGAGI. The V end lost 0 bases, the J end lost 2 bases, and 13 bases lay between the germline ends. The CDR3 coding sequence is TGTGCCAGCAGTTACTCGATCTCCGGGGTACAAGAGACCCAGTACTTC. Translation: CASSYSISGVQETQYF.

This clonotype was detected many times. The chain has TRBV20-1 and TRBJ2-5; no clear D. The ends were cut back, 4 bases at V and 0 bases at J, with 9 bases in the middle. Germline CDR1 is DFQATT and CDR2 is SNEGSKA (reference sequence). The CDR3 is made up of 13 amino acids. CDR3 sequence: CSATENYQETQYF. The CDR3 DNA reads as TGCAGTGCTACAGAAAACTACCAAGAGACCCAGTACTTC.

This clonotype has ten or more counts. The chain uses TRBV5-4 and TRBJ2-7, with D perhaps TRBD2 (5 bases). This CDR3 comprises 13 residues. Germline V CDR1 and CDR2: SGHNT, YYREEE (reference sequence). The ends were cut back, 4 bases at V and 5 bases at J, with 13 bases in the middle. This CDR3 is CASSEGPLDEQYF. CDR3 coding DNA: TGTGCCAGCAGCGAGGGCCCCCTGGACGAGCAGTACTTC.